This T cell receptor beta chain emerged from a study of T cells in Graves' hyperthyroidism and ophthalmopathy. This clonotype was seen at least ten times. On the basis of clinical symptoms, serum thyroxine and TRAb, thyroid ultrasound and orbital computed tomography, diagnoses were made. TCR beta CDR3 sequences were amplified from RNA transcripts. TCR CDR3 underwent first-round RT-PCR with the HTBI primer set. Each CDR3 protein gets one entry after TCRdb re-called the multiplex PCR reads with MiXCR. The sample contains about 400,000 distinct CDR3 sequences, more than 12% of which appear only once. This CDR3 region has 14 residues. The germline CDR1 and CDR2 sequences are SNHLY and FYNNEI. Between the trimmed V and J ends, which lost 7 bases and 5 bases, there was a span of 17 bases.

Sequenced sample: blood. This sequence was found in a woman in her thirties with Graves' hyperthyroidism. V and J are TRBV2 and TRBJ2-5, with D possibly TRBD1 on 5 matching bases. The CDR3 DNA reads TGTGCCAGCAACACCCAGGGTATCCGGGAGACCCAGTACTTC. Its protein product is CASNTQGIRETQYF.